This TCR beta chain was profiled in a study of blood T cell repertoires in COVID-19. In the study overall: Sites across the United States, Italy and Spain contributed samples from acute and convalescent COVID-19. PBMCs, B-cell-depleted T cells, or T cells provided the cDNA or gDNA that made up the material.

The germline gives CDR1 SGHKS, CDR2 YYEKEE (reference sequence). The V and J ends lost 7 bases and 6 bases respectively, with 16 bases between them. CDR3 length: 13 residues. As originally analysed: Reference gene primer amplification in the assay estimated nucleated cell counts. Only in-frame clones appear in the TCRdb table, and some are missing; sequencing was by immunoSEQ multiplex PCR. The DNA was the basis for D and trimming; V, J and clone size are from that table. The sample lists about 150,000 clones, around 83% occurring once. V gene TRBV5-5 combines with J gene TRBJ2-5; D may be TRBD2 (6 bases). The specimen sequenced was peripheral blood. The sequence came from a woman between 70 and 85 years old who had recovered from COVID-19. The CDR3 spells CASAGDSFQTQYF. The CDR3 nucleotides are TGTGCCAGCGCCGGGGACTCTTTCCAGACCCAGTACTTC. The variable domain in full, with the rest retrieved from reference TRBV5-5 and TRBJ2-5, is DAGVTQSPTHLIKTRGQQVTLRCSPISGHKSVSWYQQVLGQGPQFIFQYYEKEERGRGNFPDRFSARQFPNYSSELNVNALLLGDSALYLCASAGDSFQTQYFGPGTRLLVL.